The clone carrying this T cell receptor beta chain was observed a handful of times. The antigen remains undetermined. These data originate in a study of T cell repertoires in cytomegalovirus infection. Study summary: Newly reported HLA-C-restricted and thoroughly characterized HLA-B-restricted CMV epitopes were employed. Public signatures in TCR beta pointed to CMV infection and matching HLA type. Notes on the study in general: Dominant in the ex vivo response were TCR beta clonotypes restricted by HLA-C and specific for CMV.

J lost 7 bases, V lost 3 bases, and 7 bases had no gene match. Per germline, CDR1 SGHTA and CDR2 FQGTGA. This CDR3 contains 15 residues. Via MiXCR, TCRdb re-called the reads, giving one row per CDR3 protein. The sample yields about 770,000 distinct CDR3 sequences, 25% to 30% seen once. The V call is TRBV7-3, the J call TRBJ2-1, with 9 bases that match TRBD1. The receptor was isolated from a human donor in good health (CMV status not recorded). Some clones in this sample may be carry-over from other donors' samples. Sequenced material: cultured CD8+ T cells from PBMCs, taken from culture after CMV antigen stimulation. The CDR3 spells CASSFVDRGPNEQFF. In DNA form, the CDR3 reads TGTGCCAGCAGCTTCGTGGACAGGGGCCCGAATGAGCAGTTCTTC.